This record covers a single TCR beta chain. This clone was seen more than once but under ten times. Its cognate antigen has yet to be identified. Nothing much larger sits one base from this clone, and base qualities are not available. CDR1 is given as SGHKS and CDR2 as YYEKEE, both from the germline V gene (reference sequence). V and J are truncated by 3 bases and 2 bases respectively, leaving an intervening sequence of 18 bases. The CDR3 runs 16 amino acids, cysteine and phenylalanine included. The read is trimmed to its CDR3 DNA, 48 bases read in frame from base 1. The cohort consisted of some 670 healthy bone marrow donors. At the time of sampling, every cohort member was nominally healthy, though immune exposures that went unrecorded were likely present. The donor tested CMV seronegative and was one of the 352 seronegative cohort members. Every donor gave a peripheral blood sample, and the peripheral blood mononuclear cells from that sample were used for TCR beta sequencing. The Qiagen DNeasy Blood Extraction Kit was used to extract genomic DNA from the blood cell samples.

The library was made by the immunoSEQ multiplex PCR assay. For the multiplex PCR, a mixture combining 60 forward primers for TCR Vbeta segments and 13 reverse primers for TCR Jbeta segments was used. Amplification of the CDR3 region of rearranged TCR beta genes was performed with a multiplex PCR assay on genomic DNA. Amplified TCR beta libraries were sequenced as 87-base-pair reads on the Illumina HiSeq System. The original pipeline was this. Across the roughly 640 repertoires, a later analysis counted 80 million or so unique TCR beta chains, around 10 million of which were shared by at least two donors. Raw reads were error-corrected and collapsed into unique sequences with a nearest-neighbor algorithm that merged closely related sequences to remove PCR and sequencing errors. To assign V, D and J gene segments, CDR3 sequences were aligned to IMGT reference sequences. For a sequence to be retained, at least a six-nucleotide match to both a V gene segment and a J gene segment was required. A rearrangement was called productive if the CDR3 had no stop codons and remained in frame with V and J, and every other rearrangement was called non-productive. Following IMGT convention, CDR3 was defined as the stretch from the second conserved V-encoded cysteine up to the conserved J-encoded phenylalanine. The earlier analysis of roughly 590 of the donors excluded sequences that lacked an unambiguous match to a single V gene segment. An earlier analysis of several hundred of the donors called V segments functional above 56.7% productive rearrangements and segregating when the between-donor standard deviation exceeded 5%. To diagnose cytomegalovirus status from the catalog of TCR beta chain sequences, a statistical classification framework was built. V and J gene assignment, in a later analysis, came from comparing TCR nucleotide sequences with IMGT/GENE-DB human TR gene sequences. The TCRdist pipeline was used in a later analysis to assign CDR3 sequences and most-parsimonious VDJ recombination scenarios. In a later analysis, each TCR beta chain was defined by its CDR3 amino acid sequence together with its V-gene family, and reads lacking a unique V-gene family were excluded. A later analysis removed 500 to 600 highly shared, low-generation-probability nucleotide sequences to deal with suspected cross-contamination and a sequencing artifact. In a later analysis, a clonal expansion index for each public chain was calculated from normalized within-repertoire ranks of inferred template counts. In a later analysis, generation probabilities were computed with a VDJ recombination model fitted to out-of-frame rearrangements, and the resulting probabilities were checked against IGoR. Hypergeometric tests were used in a later analysis to score TCR-TCR, TCR-HLA and TCR-CMV co-occurrence, with a repertoire-size bias correction applied to the TCR pairs. A later analysis estimated false discovery rates by permuting HLA or CMV assignments 20 times. A later analysis grouped co-occurring TCRs with DBSCAN, adding TCRdist sequence similarity when clustering within HLA-allele-positive subsets. Repertoires with fewer than 30,000 or more than 120,000 public chains, plus five repertoires with anomalous nucleotide sharing, were excluded from co-occurrence clustering. Sourced from immuneACCESS, this table was stored by TCRdb with only in-frame sequences that have V and J called. A share of the clones is absent; for the studies checked, an unresolved V gene accounts for under half, and the remainder has no known explanation. Clone size and the V and J calls come from that table; the DNA yielded D and trimming. The sample records about 140,000 clones, approximately 84% of which are singletons. The biggest ten clones account for 1.9% of the sample.

This record comes from a study of cytomegalovirus exposure and HLA in healthy donors (dated by TCRdb to about 2017). Describing the broader study: An earlier analysis of several hundred of the donors reported 250 to 300 Gb of sequence data and around 120 million unique TCR beta sequences obtained from 150 million to 200 million T cells. An earlier analysis of more than 450 of the donors used high-throughput TCR beta sequencing to judge whether each TCR beta V gene segment behaved as functional or pseudogenic. To study patterns of TCR occurrence, a later analysis re-analyzed previously published TCR beta repertoires from 600 to 750 donors and added high-resolution HLA genotyping. The number of donors typed differed by locus, with about 629-630 for A, B, C, DRB1 and DQB1, around 500 for DQA1, approximately 580 for DPA1, and roughly 450 for DPB1. All discovery cohort repertoires had been generated on a single sequencing platform. The study aimed to test whether signatures of past pathogen exposure could be identified by cataloging public T cell receptors. About five DR-DQ haplotypes were handled as single units for association and clustering, since linkage in the cohort was strong. High-throughput TCR immunosequencing, statistical association of individual TCRs with disease status, and machine learning were combined to predict cytomegalovirus infection status. Rather than using new phenotypic data, the later analysis identified candidate immune exposures from TCR beta sequences and from how often those sequences occurred across donors. Using immunosequencing, the study profiled T cell repertoires from 550 to 750 subjects and related those repertoires to cytomegalovirus serostatus. An early release covering over 500 HLA-typed donors comprised about 310 gigabases of sequencing data and approximately 80 million unique TCR sequences. Donor age, sex, ethnicity and CMV serostatus were compiled together with the repertoire data. Of the approximately 370 genotyped donors, 65% to 90% were placed in the genetic ancestry cluster associated with self-reported Caucasian donors. Both class I and class II loci were covered by HLA typing, at four-digit resolution. A separate validation cohort of approximately 130 different subjects was used in addition to the approximately 670-subject first cohort. Across 300 to 500 genotyped donors of the cohort, an average of about 250,000 unique TCR beta nucleotide sequences per donor were sequenced, and about a sixth of those sequences were non-productive. A later genetic analysis used genome-wide SNP genotypes for about three fifths of the 666 donors, treating that subset as a discovery cohort. Findings and caveats that apply to the study as a whole: The classifier was reported to diagnose cytomegalovirus status with high specificity and sensitivity in both the original cohort and the validation cohort. Correlated functional status among segregating V segments might be attributable to linkage disequilibrium, but an unknown experimental factor could not be ruled out. A later genetic analysis reported fewer N-insertions in productive TCRs among donors in an Asian-associated ancestry cluster than the roughly 690-donor mean. For the cohort, immune exposure information was limited to CMV serostatus. Roughly uniform sequencing depth across donors was assumed in presence/absence analyses, although this assumption may not hold. About 15 rarely observed V segments, including chromosome 9 orphons, were excluded from the earlier analysis of several hundred of the donors because counts were too low. The study listed 150 to 200 TCR beta chains as associated with cytomegalovirus. A few of the identified cytomegalovirus-associated TCR beta chains were confirmed in vitro to be specific for cytomegalovirus antigens. Specific HLA alleles were associated with 15,000 to 20,000 TCR beta sequences at a false discovery rate of 0.05 in a later analysis. An earlier analysis of approximately 530 of the donors showed that most TCR beta V segments appeared in productive rearrangements either about 87% or about 30% of the time, which broadly matched IMGT annotations. V-gene and J-gene trimming of TCR beta chains was associated with a missense DCLRE1C variant in a later genetic analysis, and the association was replicated in an independent cohort. Only TCR beta chains were sequenced in this cohort, and the absence of alpha or paired-chain data limited detectable features. Strong co-occurrence of HLA alleles, especially DR and DQ, made assigning TCR associations to individual alleles difficult. Most TCR sequences were seen in very few donors, while some public TCRs were found in many individuals. In a later analysis, the rate of TCR association differed among HLA loci, with DRB1 alleles having the most associated TCRs and HLA-C alleles having the fewest. A later analysis reported that several top co-occurrence clusters appeared linked to parvovirus B19, influenza, CMV and Epstein-Barr virus. Because the 87-base-pair reads could not distinguish some IMGT-functional V segments, including TRBV6-2 and TRBV6-3, those segments were excluded. Compared with equally common non-associated chains, HLA-associated TCR beta chains in a later analysis were more clonally expanded and had lower generation probabilities. Because HLA typing was unavailable for some donors at each locus, only the typed subset was used in association tests. A later analysis found that most CMV-associated TCR beta chains appeared HLA-restricted, with HLA associations seemingly driven largely by CMV exposure. The sequencing pipeline was judged likely to have produced a cluster of highly shared sequence variants as a technical artifact. According to the authors, the approach could potentially be generalized to other disease states and immunological phenotypes. A further reported finding was that TCR beta sequences accurately predicted the HLA-A and HLA-B alleles for most subjects in the first cohort.

The chain was built from TRBV5-5 and TRBJ2-7; TRBD1 is a weak D gene call, 5 bases matching. Sequences were obtained from PBMCs. The clonotype originates from a woman aged 40 to 55 in good health and CMV-seronegative. The nucleotide sequence reads TGTGCCAGCAGCTACCGAAAAACAGGTTTTCCCTACGAGCAGTACTTC. Translated, this gives CASSYRKTGFPYEQYF.